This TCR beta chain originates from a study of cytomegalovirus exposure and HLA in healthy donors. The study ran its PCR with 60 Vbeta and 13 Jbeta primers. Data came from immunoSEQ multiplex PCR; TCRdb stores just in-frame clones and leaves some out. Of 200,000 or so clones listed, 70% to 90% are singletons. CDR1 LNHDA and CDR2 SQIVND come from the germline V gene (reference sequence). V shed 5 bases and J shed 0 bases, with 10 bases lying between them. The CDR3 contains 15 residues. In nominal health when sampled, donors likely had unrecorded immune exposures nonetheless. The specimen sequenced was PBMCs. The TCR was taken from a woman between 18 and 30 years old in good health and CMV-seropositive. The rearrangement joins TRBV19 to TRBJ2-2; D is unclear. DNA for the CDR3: TGTGCCAGTAGTGTCGGAACAGCGAACACCGGGGAGCTGTTTTTT. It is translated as CASSVGTANTGELFF. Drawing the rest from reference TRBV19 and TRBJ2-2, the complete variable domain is DGGITQSPKYLFRKEGQNVTLSCEQNLNHDAMYWYRQDPGQGLRLIYYSQIVNDFQKGDIAEGYSVSREKKESFPLTVTSAQKNPTAFYLCASSVGTANTGELFFGEGSRLTVL.